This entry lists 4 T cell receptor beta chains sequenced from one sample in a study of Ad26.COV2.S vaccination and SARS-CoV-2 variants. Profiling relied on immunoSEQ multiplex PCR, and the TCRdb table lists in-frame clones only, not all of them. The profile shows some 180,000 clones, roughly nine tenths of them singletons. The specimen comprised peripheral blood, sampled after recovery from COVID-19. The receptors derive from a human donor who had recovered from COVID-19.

CDR3 loop: CASSPRGPLDTQYF. In nucleotides, the CDR3 is TGTGCCAGCAGTCCAAGAGGACCCCTGGATACGCAGTATTTT. The chain links TRBV2 to TRBJ2-3; D not certain. This CDR3 comprises 14 residues. V was trimmed by 5 bases and J by 6 bases, leaving 15 bases between them. Germline V gene sequence: CDR1 SNHLY, CDR2 FYNNEI.

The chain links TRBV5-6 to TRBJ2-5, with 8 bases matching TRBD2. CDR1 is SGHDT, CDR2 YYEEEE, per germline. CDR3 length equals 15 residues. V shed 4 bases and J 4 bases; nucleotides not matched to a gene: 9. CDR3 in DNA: TGTGCCAGCAGCAGGGGGACTAGGGGACGAGAGACCCAGTACTTC. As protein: CASSRGTRGRETQYF.

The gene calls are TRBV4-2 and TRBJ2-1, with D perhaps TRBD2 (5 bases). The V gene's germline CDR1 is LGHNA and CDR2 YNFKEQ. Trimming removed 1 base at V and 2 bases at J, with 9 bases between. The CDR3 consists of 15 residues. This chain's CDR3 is CASSQVDGAYNEQFF. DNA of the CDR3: TGTGCCAGCAGCCAAGTAGACGGGGCCTACAATGAGCAGTTCTTC.

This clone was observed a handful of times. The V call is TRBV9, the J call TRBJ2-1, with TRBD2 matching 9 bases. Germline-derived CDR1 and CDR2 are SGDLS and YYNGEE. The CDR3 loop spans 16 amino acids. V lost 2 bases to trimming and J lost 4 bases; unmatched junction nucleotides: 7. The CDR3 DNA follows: TGTGCCAGCAGCGTTCTTAGCGGGGGCGTATACAATGAGCAGTTCTTC. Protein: CASSVLSGGVYNEQFF.